Given below is one T cell receptor (beta chain) in context. As yet, its antigen is unknown. This record comes from a study of T cell clonotyping in hematopoietic cell transplantation. Study-wide results and caveats: At the given depth, recipient repertoires were over 95% de novo clonotypes. After transplant, recipient diversity fell while pathologically expanded clonotypes grew through day 180. No sorting was done, leaving CD4 and CD8 contributions mixed. Higher Inverse Simpson Index values in graft donor and pretransplant recipient predicted broader posttransplant TCR diversity.

TCRdb's copy holds only in-frame clones and misses some; the assay was immunoSEQ multiplex PCR. The sample holds about 16,000 clones, about 90% seen once. V lost 5 bases, J lost 2 bases, and 3 bases stayed unmatched. The CDR3 loop spans 13 amino acids. The germline V gene has CDR1 SEHNR and CDR2 FQNEAQ (reference sequence). The chain joins TRBV7-9 to TRBJ2-7; TRBD1 aligns across 7 bases. This TCR was recovered from a middle-aged man in good health. Some clones in this sample may be carry-over from other donors' samples. The sequenced sample consisted of peripheral blood mononuclear cells. DNA for the CDR3: TGTGCCAGCAGCCCGGGACAGACCTACGAGCAGTACTTC. Translated: CASSPGQTYEQYF. The full variable domain, with the rest looked up from reference TRBV7-9 and TRBJ2-7, is DTGVSQNPRHKITKRGQNVTFRCDPISEHNRLYWYRQTLGQGPEFLTYFQNEAQLEKSRLLSDRFSAERPKGSFSTLEIQRTEQGDSAMYLCASSPGQTYEQYFGPGTRLTVT.